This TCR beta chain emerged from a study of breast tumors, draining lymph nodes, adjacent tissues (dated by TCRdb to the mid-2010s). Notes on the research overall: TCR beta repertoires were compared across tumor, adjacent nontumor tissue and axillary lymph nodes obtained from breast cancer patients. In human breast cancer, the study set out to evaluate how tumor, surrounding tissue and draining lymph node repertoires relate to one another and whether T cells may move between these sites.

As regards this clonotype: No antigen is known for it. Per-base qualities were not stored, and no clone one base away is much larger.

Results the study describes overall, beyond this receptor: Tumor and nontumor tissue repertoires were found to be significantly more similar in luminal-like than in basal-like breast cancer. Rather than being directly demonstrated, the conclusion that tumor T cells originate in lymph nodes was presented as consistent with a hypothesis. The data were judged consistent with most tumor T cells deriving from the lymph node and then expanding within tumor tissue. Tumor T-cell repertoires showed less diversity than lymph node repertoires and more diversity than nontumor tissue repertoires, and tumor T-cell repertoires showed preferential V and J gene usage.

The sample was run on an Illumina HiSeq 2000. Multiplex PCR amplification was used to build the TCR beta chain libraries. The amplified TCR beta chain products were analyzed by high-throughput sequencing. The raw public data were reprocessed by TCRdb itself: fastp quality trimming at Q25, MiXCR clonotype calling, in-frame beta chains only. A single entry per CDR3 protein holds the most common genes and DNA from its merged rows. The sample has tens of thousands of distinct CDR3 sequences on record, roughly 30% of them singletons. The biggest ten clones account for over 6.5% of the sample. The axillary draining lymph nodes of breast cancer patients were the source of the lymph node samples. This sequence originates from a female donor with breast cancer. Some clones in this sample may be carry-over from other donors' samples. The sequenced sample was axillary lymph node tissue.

Here the CDR3 is given as CASSLSGTNRNEQFF. The nucleotides are TGTGCCAGCAGCCTTAGCGGAACCAATCGGAATGAGCAGTTCTTC. The V gene is TRBV5-7 and the J gene is TRBJ2-1; the D region possibly corresponds to TRBD2 (6 bases align). TRBV5-7 is treated as an ORF (open reading frame) with a function not yet certain. The CDR3, cysteine through phenylalanine, is 15 amino acids long. The DNA shown is the 45-base CDR3, in frame from base 1. V is clipped by 4 bases and J by 7 bases, and the sequence between their germline boundaries is 18 bases long.